The T cell receptor beta chain described here comes from a study of T cell responses to AZD1222 COVID-19 vaccine. General observations from the study: At baseline, seropositivity was found in only six or seven AZD1222 recipients. Among vaccine-associated CD4 TCRs, coverage spanned spike, with dominance at 160-218 and 743-854. Scientists sampled the repertoires only once the peak T cell response had passed.

The trim removed 6 bases at V and 4 bases at J, leaving 4 bases unmatched. CDR3 size: 13 residues. Per the germline V gene, CDR1 is SGHTA and CDR2 is FQGNSA. Of note for this clone: Its antigen remains unknown.

Data came from immunoSEQ multiplex PCR; TCRdb stores just in-frame clones and leaves some out. The data contain 95,000 to 150,000 clones, just over 90% of them seen just once; the ten biggest clones take up 5%. The chain combines TRBV7-2 with TRBJ2-7; 9 bases are shared with TRBD1. The sequence derives from an adult who received the AZD1222 COVID-19 vaccine. This specimen consisted of peripheral blood, obtained 28 days after the second AZD1222 dose. CDR3 DNA sequence: TGTGCCAGCAGGCGGACAGGGGCTTACGAGCAGTACTTC. Translation: CASRRTGAYEQYF.